This record covers a single T cell receptor beta chain. As yet, its antigen is unknown. The CDR3 spans 16 residues. Looked up from germline, CDR1 is KGHSH and CDR2 is LQKENI. V lost 4 bases, J lost 3 bases, and 15 bases lay in between. The sample comes from a study of early T cells in non-severe SARS-CoV-2 infection. About the research overall: From unsorted whole blood, bulk RNA was sequenced, and the chains remained unpaired. Notes on the study in general: Private and CD4 specificities were missed by VDJdb matching, skewed to anti-spike CD8.

Individual cDNA molecules were tagged with unique molecular identifiers, the study reported. TCRdb re-called the 5' RACE reads through MiXCR, storing one row per CDR3 protein. The repertoire holds 70,000 to 95,000 distinct CDR3 sequences, with over 12% as singletons. This receptor was taken from an adult who was a healthcare worker with PCR-confirmed SARS-CoV-2 infection or an uninfected control (not recorded which). Sequenced sample: whole blood. This sequence joins TRBV18 and TRBJ2-2; tentative D call: TRBD1 (5 bases). The CDR3, as DNA: TGTGCCAGCTCACAAACTGGGGCAGGGCACACCGGGGAGCTGTTTTTT. Amino acid sequence: CASSQTGAGHTGELFF.